This T cell receptor beta chain was recorded in a study of blood T cell repertoires in COVID-19. Within the 2 weeks before study entry, each person in the exposed group met a COVID-19 case. Germline-derived CDR1 and CDR2 are SGHNT and YYREEE (reference sequence). CDR3 length: 14 amino acids. Losses at the gene ends were 3 bases for V and 6 bases for J; bases not matched to a gene: 2. The repertoire was sequenced with immunoSEQ multiplex PCR; TCRdb's copy has only in-frame clones and lacks some. Of roughly 250,000 clones in the sample, about 87% were seen once. The chain carries TRBV5-4 and TRBJ2-2; 10 bases agree with TRBD1. Sequencing used PBMCs or T cells enriched from blood (not recorded which). This receptor was taken from a man aged 50-60 years who had been exposed to COVID-19. The CDR3 nucleotides read TGTGCCAGCAGCTGGGACAGGGGAGCCGGGGAGCTGTTTTTT. This translates into CASSWDRGAGELFF.